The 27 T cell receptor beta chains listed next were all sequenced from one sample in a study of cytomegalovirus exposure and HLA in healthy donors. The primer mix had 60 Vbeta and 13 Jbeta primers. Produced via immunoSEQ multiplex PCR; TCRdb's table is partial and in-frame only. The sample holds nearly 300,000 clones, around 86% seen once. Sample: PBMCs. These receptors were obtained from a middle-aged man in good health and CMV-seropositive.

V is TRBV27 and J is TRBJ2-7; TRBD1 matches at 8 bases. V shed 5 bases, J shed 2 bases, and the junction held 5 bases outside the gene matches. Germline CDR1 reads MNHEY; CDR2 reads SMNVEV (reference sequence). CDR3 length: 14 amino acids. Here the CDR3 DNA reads TGTGCCAGCAGTAAGGACAGGGATACCTACGAGCAGTACTTC. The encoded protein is CASSKDRDTYEQYF.

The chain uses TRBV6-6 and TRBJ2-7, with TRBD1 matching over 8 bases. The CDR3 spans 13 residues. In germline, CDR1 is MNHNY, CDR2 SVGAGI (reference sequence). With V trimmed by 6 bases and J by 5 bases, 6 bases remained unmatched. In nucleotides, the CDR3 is TGTGCCAGCAGGCAACGGACAGGGAACGAGCAGTACTTC. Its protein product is CASRQRTGNEQYF.

The CDR3 reads CASSSSTGVPNEKLFF. In DNA form, the CDR3 reads TGTGCCAGCAGCTCATCGACAGGCGTTCCTAATGAAAAACTGTTTTTT. The V gene is TRBV5-4, the J gene TRBJ1-4; perhaps TRBD1 as D (6 bases). This CDR3 spans 16 amino acids. Trimming took off 3 bases at V and 3 bases at J, with 15 bases between the two ends. Germline V gene lookup returns CDR1 SGHNT and CDR2 YYREEE (reference sequence).

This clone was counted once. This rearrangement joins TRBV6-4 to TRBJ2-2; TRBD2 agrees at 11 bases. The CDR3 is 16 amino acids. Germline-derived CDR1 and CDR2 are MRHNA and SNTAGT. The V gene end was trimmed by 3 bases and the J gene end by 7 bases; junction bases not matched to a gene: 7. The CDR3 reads CASSESLAGGNGELFF. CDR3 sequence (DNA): TGTGCCAGCAGTGAGTCCCTAGCGGGAGGAAACGGGGAGCTGTTTTTT.

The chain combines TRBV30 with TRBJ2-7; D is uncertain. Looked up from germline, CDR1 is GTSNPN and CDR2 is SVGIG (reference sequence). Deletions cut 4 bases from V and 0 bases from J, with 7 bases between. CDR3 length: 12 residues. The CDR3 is CAWTGSSYEQYF. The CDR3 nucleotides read TGTGCCTGGACAGGCAGCTCCTACGAGCAGTACTTC.

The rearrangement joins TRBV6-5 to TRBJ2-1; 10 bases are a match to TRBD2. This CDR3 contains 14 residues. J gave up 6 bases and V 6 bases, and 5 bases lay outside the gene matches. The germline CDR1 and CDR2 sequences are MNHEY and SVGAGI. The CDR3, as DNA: TGTGCCAGCAGCTCCGGGACTAGCGTCAATGAGCAGTTCTTC. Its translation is CASSSGTSVNEQFF.

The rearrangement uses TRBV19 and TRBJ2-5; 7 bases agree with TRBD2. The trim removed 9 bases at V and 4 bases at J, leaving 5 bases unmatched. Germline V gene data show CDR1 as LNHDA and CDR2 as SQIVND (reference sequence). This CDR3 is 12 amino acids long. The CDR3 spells CASGLGGETQYF. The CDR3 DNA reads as TGTGCCAGCGGACTAGGCGGAGAGACCCAGTACTTC. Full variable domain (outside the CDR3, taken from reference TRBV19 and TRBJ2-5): DGGITQSPKYLFRKEGQNVTLSCEQNLNHDAMYWYRQDPGQGLRLIYYSQIVNDFQKGDIAEGYSVSREKKESFPLTVTSAQKNPTAFYLCASGLGGETQYFGPGTRLLVL.

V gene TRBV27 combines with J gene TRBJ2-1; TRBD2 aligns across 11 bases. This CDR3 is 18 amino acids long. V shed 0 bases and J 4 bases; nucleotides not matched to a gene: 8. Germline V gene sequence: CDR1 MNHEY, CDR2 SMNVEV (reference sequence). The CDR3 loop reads CASSLSLFPSGRYNEQFF. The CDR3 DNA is TGTGCCAGCAGTTTATCACTCTTCCCTAGCGGGAGGTACAATGAGCAGTTCTTC.

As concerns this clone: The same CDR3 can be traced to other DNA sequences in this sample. The CDR3 is CASSLAGTGAYEQYF. Written as DNA, the CDR3 is TGCGCCAGCAGCTTGGCCGGGACAGGGGCCTACGAGCAGTACTTC. The chain uses TRBV5-1 and TRBJ2-7; 10 nucleotides align to TRBD1. The V and J ends lost 0 bases and 2 bases, in that order; junction bases with no gene match: 2. The CDR3 is 15 amino acids. The germline gives CDR1 SGHRS, CDR2 YFSETQ.

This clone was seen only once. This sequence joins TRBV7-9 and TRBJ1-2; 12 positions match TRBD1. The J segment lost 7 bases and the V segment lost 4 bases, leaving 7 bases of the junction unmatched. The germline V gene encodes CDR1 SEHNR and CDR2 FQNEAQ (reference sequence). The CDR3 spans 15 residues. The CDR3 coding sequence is TGTGCCAGCAGCTCGCCGGGACAGGGGGCTGGTGGCTACACCTTC. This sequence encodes CASSSPGQGAGGYTF.

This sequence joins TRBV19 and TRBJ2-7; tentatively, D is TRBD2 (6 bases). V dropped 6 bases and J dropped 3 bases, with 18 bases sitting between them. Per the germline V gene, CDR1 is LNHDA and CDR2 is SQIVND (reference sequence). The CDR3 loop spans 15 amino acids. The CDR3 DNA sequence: TGTGCCAGTAGCCCGCCGGGACTCGGGGGCTACGAGCAGTACTTC. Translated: CASSPPGLGGYEQYF.

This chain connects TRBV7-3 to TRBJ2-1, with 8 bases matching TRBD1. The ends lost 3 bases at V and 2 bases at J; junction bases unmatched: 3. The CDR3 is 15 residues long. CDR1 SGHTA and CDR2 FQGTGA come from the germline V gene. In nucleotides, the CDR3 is TGTGCCAGCAGCTTGGACAGGGCGACCTACAATGAGCAGTTCTTC. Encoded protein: CASSLDRATYNEQFF.

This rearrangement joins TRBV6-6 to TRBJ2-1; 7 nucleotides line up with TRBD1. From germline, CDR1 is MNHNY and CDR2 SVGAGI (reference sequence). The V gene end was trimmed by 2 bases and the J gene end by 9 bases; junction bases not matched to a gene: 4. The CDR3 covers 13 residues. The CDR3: CASSYDRVGEQFF. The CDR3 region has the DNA TGTGCCAGCAGTTACGACAGGGTCGGTGAGCAGTTCTTC.

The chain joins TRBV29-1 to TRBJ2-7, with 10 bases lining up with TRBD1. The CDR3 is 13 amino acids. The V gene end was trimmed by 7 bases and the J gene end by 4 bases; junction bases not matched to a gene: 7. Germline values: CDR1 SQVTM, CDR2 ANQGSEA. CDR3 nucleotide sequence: TGCAGCGCTGGGGACAGGGGAACGTACGAGCAGTACTTC. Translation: CSAGDRGTYEQYF.

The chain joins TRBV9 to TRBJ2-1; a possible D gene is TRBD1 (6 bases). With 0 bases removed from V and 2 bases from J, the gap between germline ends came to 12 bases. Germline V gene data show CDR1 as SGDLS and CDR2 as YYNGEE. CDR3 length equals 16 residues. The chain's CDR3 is CASSVALQGPYNEQFF. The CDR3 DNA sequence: TGTGCCAGCAGCGTAGCTCTACAGGGCCCCTACAATGAGCAGTTCTTC.

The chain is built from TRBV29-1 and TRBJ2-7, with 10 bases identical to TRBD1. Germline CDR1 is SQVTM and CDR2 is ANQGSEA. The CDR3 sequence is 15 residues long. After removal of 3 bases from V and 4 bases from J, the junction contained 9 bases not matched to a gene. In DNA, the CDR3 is TGCAGCGTTGACACAGGGACAGGGGATATGTACGAGCAGTACTTC. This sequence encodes CSVDTGTGDMYEQYF.

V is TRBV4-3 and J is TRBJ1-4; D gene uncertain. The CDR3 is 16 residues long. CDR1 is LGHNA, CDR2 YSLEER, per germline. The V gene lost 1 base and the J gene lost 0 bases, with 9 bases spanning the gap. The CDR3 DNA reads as TGCGCCAGCAGCCAAGCTTCCAGTGCAACTAATGAAAAACTGTTTTTT. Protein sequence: CASSQASSATNEKLFF.

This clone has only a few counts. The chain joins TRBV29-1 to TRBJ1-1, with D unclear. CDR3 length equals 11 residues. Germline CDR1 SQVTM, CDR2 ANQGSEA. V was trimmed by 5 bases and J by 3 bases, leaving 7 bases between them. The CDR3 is CSVREDTEAFF. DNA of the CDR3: TGCAGCGTTCGGGAGGACACTGAAGCTTTCTTT.

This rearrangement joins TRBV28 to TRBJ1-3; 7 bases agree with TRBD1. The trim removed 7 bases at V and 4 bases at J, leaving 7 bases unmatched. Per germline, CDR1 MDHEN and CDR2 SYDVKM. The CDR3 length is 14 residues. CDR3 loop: CASKEGAQGNTIYF. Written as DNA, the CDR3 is TGTGCCAGCAAGGAGGGGGCGCAAGGAAACACCATATATTTT.

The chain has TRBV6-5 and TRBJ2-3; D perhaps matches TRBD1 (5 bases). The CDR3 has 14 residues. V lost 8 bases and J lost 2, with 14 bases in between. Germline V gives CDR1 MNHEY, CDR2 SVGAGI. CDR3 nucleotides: TGTGCCAGCGGCAGGGCCCACCCCACAGATACGCAGTATTTT. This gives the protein CASGRAHPTDTQYF.

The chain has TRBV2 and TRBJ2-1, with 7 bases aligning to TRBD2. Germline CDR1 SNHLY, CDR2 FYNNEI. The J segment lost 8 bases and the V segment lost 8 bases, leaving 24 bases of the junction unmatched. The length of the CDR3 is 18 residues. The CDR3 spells CASRDPRELAGAMDEQFF. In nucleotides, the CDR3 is TGTGCCAGCCGGGACCCCAGGGAGTTAGCGGGCGCGATGGATGAGCAGTTCTTC.

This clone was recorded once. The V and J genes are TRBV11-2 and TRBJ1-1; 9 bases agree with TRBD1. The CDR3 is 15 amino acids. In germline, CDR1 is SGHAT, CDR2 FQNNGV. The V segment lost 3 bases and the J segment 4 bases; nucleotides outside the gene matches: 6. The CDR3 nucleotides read TGTGCCAGCAGCTTTACAGGGGGCGTCGGCACTGAAGCTTTCTTT. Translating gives CASSFTGGVGTEAFF.

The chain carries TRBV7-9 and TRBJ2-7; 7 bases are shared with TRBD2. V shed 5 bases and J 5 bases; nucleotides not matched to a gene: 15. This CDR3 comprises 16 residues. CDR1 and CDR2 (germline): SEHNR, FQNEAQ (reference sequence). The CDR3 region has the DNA TGTGCCAGCAGCCAATATGGGGGGGAGGGCCCCAACGAGCAGTACTTC. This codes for CASSQYGGEGPNEQYF.

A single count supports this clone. In DNA form, the CDR3 reads TGTGCCAGCAGCTTAAGCTACAGCGAGGGCGCCGGGGAGCTGTTTTTT. Translated, it gives CASSLSYSEGAGELFF. This sequence joins TRBV7-6 and TRBJ2-2; the D gene is possibly TRBD2 (5 bases). Germline CDR1 and CDR2: SGHVS and FNYEAQ. The CDR3 loop spans 16 amino acids. The V and J ends lost 2 bases and 6 bases respectively, with 16 bases between them. The entire variable domain, with the rest obtained from reference TRBV7-6 and TRBJ2-2, is as follows: GAGVSQSPRYKVTKRGQDVALRCDPISGHVSLYWYRQALGQGPEFLTYFNYEAQQDKSGLPNDRFSAERPEGSISTLTIQRTEQRDSAMYRCASSLSYSEGAGELFFGEGSRLTVL.

This CDR3 is CASSIGQGFNYGYTF. The DNA of the CDR3 is TGTGCCAGTAGTATTGGACAGGGTTTTAACTATGGCTACACCTTC. V usage is TRBV19 and J usage is TRBJ1-2, with TRBD1 matching over 8 bases. Germline CDR1 LNHDA, CDR2 SQIVND (reference sequence). The CDR3 consists of 15 residues. V shed 3 bases and J 1 base; nucleotides not matched to a gene: 4.

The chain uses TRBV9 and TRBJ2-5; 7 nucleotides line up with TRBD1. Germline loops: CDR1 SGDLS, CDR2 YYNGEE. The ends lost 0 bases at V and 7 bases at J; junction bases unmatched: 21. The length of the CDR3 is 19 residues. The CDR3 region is CASSVVYRMRCGTVRTQYF. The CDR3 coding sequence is TGTGCCAGCAGCGTAGTTTATCGGATGCGTTGTGGGACAGTTAGGACCCAGTACTTC. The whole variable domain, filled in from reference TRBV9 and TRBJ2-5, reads DSGVTQTPKHLITATGQRVTLRCSPRSGDLSVYWYQQSLDQGLQFLIQYYNGEERAKGNILERFSAQQFPDLHSELNLSSLELGDSALYFCASSVVYRMRCGTVRTQYFGPGTRLLVL.

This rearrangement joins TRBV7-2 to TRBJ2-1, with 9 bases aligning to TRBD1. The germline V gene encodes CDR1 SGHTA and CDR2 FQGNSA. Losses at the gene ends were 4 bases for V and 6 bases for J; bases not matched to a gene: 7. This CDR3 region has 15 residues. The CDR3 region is CASSSTGGFVNEQFF. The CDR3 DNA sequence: TGTGCCAGCAGCTCGACAGGGGGGTTTGTCAATGAGCAGTTCTTC.